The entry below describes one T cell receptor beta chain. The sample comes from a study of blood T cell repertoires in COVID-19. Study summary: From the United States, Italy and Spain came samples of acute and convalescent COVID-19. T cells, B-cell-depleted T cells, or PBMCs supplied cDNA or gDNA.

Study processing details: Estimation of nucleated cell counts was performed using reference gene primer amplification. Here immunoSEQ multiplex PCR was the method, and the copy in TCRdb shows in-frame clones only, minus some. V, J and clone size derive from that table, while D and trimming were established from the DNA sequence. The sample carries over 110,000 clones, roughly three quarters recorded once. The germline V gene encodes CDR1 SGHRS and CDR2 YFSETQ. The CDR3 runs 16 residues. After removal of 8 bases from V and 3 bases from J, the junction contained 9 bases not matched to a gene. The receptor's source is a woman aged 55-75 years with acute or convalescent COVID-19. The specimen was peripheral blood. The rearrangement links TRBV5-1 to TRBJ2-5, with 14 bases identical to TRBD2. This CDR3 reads CASSGGLAGVEETQYF. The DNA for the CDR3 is TGCGCCAGTAGCGGGGGACTAGCGGGAGTCGAAGAGACCCAGTACTTC.